This TCR beta chain was recovered during a study of blood T cell repertoires in COVID-19. TCRdb's table, derived via immunoSEQ multiplex PCR, lists solely in-frame clones and lacks some. The sample shows a few hundred thousand clones, 75% to 85% of them seen only once. The CDR3 totals 13 residues. Unmatched junction bases numbered 6, after V lost 4 bases and J lost 6 bases. Germline lookup yields CDR1 SGHRS and CDR2 YFSETQ. The TCR comes from a woman aged 40 to 50 with acute COVID-19. The material sequenced was PBMCs or T cells enriched from blood (not recorded which). J is TRBJ2-7 and V is TRBV5-1, with 8 positions matching TRBD1. This chain's CDR3 is CASSPRQGSEQYF. The CDR3 DNA reads TGCGCCAGCAGCCCAAGACAGGGGTCCGAGCAGTACTTC.